What follows are 23 T cell receptor beta chains derived from one specimen sequenced in a study of blood T cell repertoires in COVID-19. Assay used: immunoSEQ multiplex PCR; TCRdb lists only in-frame clones, some missing. In the table there are 130,000 to 150,000 clones, less than 90% of which are singletons. Input material: PBMCs or T cells enriched from blood (not recorded which). Receptor source: a woman in her fifties or sixties who had been exposed to COVID-19.

The CDR3 DNA is TGCGCCAGCAGTGCTACAGGGTTGGGTACGCAGTATTTT. Translation gives CASSATGLGTQYF. This rearrangement joins TRBV10-1 to TRBJ2-3; possible D gene TRBD1, 6 bases. This CDR3 is 13 amino acids long. From germline, CDR1 is WNHNN and CDR2 SYGVQD (reference sequence). Trimming removed 4 bases from V and 8 bases from J, with 13 bases in between.

V gene TRBV27 combines with J gene TRBJ2-1, with a possible D match to TRBD2 (5 bases). V gave up 2 bases and J gave up 0 bases, with 5 bases separating them. Germline CDR1 is MNHEY and CDR2 is SMNVEV (reference sequence). This CDR3 is built from 14 residues. CDR3 amino acids: CASSLSGSYNEQFF. In DNA, the CDR3 is TGTGCCAGCAGTTTAAGCGGCTCCTACAATGAGCAGTTCTTC.

Comments on this clone: Mismatch with germline at one junction end may stem from a read error. The chain combines TRBV4-2 with TRBJ1-4, with 7 bases that match TRBD1. The CDR3 is 11 residues long. Germline-derived CDR1 and CDR2 are LGHNA and YNFKEQ. In DNA form, the CDR3 reads TGTGCCAGCAGCCAAGATGGGACAGCTCTTTTT. It yields the protein CASSQDGTALF.

By sample fraction, this clone is medium-sized. This chain links TRBV7-9 with TRBJ2-7; TRBD2 might be the D (7 bases). Germline V gene sequence: CDR1 SEHNR, CDR2 FQNEAQ (reference sequence). The V end was cut by 5 bases, the J end by 4 bases, with 15 bases between. The length of the CDR3 is 14 residues. The CDR3 bases are TGTGCCAGCAGCCCCATGGGAGGGGGATACGAGCAGTACTTC. Translating it yields CASSPMGGGYEQYF.

The rearrangement links TRBV12-3 or TRBV12-4 to TRBJ2-7; D is unclear. The CDR3 loop spans 13 amino acids. V lost 1 base and J lost 1, with 5 bases in between. CDR3 sequence: CASSLGASYEQYF. CDR3 DNA sequence: TGTGCCAGCAGTTTAGGGGCTTCCTACGAGCAGTACTTC.

The chain is built from TRBV4-1 and TRBJ1-1; D unclear. V was clipped by 0 bases and J by 3 bases, with 5 bases between them. Germline lookup yields CDR1 MGHRA and CDR2 YSYEKL. This CDR3 contains 13 residues. The CDR3 nucleotides read TGCGCCAGCAGCCAAGACCCGTACACTGAAGCTTTCTTT. Translated, it gives CASSQDPYTEAFF.

The J gene is TRBJ1-1, the V gene TRBV7-9; the D is unclear. V was pared by 5 bases and J by 8 bases, with 18 bases between. The CDR3 is made up of 14 amino acids. Germline loops: CDR1 SEHNR, CDR2 FQNEAQ (reference sequence). CDR3 residues: CASSLVGLPAEAFF. CDR3 sequence (DNA): TGTGCCAGCAGCCTCGTTGGACTCCCAGCAGAAGCTTTCTTT.

The CDR3 DNA follows: TGCGCCAGCAGCCTCGGGACAGGAGTACAAGAGACCCAGTACTTC. Its protein is CASSLGTGVQETQYF. The chain employs TRBV4-1 and TRBJ2-5; 8 nucleotides align to TRBD1. Losses at the gene ends were 4 bases for V and 2 bases for J; bases not matched to a gene: 6. There are 15 residues in the CDR3. Germline V lookup: CDR1 MGHRA, CDR2 YSYEKL.

The count of this clone is one. The V call is TRBV5-1, the J call TRBJ1-2; the match to TRBD1 covers 9 bases. Germline trimming cut 0 bases from V and 1 base from J; bases unmatched to any gene: 1. CDR3 length: 15 amino acids. Looked up from germline, CDR1 is SGHRS and CDR2 is YFSETQ. Written as DNA, the CDR3 is TGCGCCAGCAGCTTGGAGACAGGGGGTAACTATGGCTACACCTTC. Translating it yields CASSLETGGNYGYTF.

The chain recombines TRBV10-3 with TRBJ1-1, with TRBD1 matching over 10 bases. Germline CDR1 ENHRY, CDR2 SYGVKD. After removal of 4 bases from V and 4 bases from J, the junction contained 6 bases not matched to a gene. The CDR3 has 15 residues. As DNA, the CDR3 is TGTGCCATCAGTGGTGTGGGACAGGGGAGCACTGAAGCTTTCTTT. Translation gives CAISGVGQGSTEAFF.

The chain carries TRBV6-5 and TRBJ1-2; 7 nucleotides match TRBD1. Unmatched junction bases numbered 7, after V lost 5 bases and J lost 4 bases. The CDR3 totals 14 residues. From germline, CDR1 is MNHEY and CDR2 SVGAGI. CDR3 DNA: TGTGCCAGCAGTATCGGACAGGCCCCCTATGGCTACACCTTC. As protein: CASSIGQAPYGYTF.

The CDR3 loop is CASSLAGGSNQPQHF. The CDR3 bases are TGTGCCAGCAGCTTGGCAGGGGGCAGCAATCAGCCCCAGCATTTT. The V gene is TRBV5-4, the J gene TRBJ1-5, with 8 bases matching TRBD1. The CDR3 has 15 amino acids. Germline loops: CDR1 SGHNT, CDR2 YYREEE (reference sequence). The J segment lost 1 base and the V segment lost 0 bases, leaving 0 bases of the junction unmatched.

Points on this clone: The sample carries other DNA sequences with the same CDR3. This chain links TRBV5-1 with TRBJ1-2, with TRBD1 identical over 9 bases. The J segment lost 6 bases and the V segment lost 0 bases, leaving 6 bases of the junction unmatched. The CDR3 covers 15 residues. Germline V lookup: CDR1 SGHRS, CDR2 YFSETQ. The CDR3 DNA sequence: TGCGCCAGCAGCTTGGAGGGACAGGGTTCGGATGGCTACACCTTC. It encodes CASSLEGQGSDGYTF.

The chain is built from TRBV15 and TRBJ2-2; 7 bases line up with TRBD1. V lost 2 bases to trimming and J lost 7 bases; unmatched junction nucleotides: 1. Germline V gene sequence: CDR1 LNHNV, CDR2 YYDKDF (reference sequence). This CDR3 is built from 13 residues. CDR3 nucleotide sequence: TGTGCCACCAGCAGAACAGGGGTCGGGGAGCTGTTTTTT. Encoded protein: CATSRTGVGELFF.

V gene TRBV25-1 combines with J gene TRBJ2-1; no definite D call. The CDR3 is 14 residues long. V was clipped by 6 bases and J by 7 bases, with 16 bases between them. CDR1 is MGHDK, CDR2 SYGVNS, per germline. The CDR3: CASSPLLSSNEQFF. In DNA form, the CDR3 reads TGTGCCAGCAGCCCACTACTAAGTTCTAATGAGCAGTTCTTC.

The V call is TRBV4-3, the J call TRBJ2-7; the match to TRBD1 covers 7 bases. V gave up 1 base and J gave up 1 base; unmatched junction bases: 4. The CDR3 loop spans 15 amino acids. In germline, CDR1 is LGHNA, CDR2 YSLEER. The CDR3, as DNA: TGCGCCAGCAGCCAAGTCTGGGACAGATCCTACGAGCAGTACTTC. Encoded protein: CASSQVWDRSYEQYF.

J is TRBJ2-2 and V is TRBV2, with 7 bases fitting TRBD2. V lost 6 bases, J lost 7 bases, and 11 bases stayed unmatched. The CDR3 has 15 residues. Germline CDR1 reads SNHLY; CDR2 reads FYNNEI. CDR3 in amino acids: CASRTEGRVGGELFF. CDR3 in DNA: TGTGCCAGCAGGACTGAGGGGAGGGTAGGCGGGGAGCTGTTTTTT.

CDR3 region: CASSRGLAGVTGELFF. CDR3 DNA: TGTGCCAGCTCACGAGGACTAGCGGGAGTGACCGGGGAGCTGTTTTTT. This chain uses TRBV18 with TRBJ2-2; 13 bases fit TRBD2. Looked up from germline, CDR1 is KGHSH and CDR2 is LQKENI. This CDR3 is built from 16 residues. With 4 bases clipped from V and 5 bases from J, the junction kept 4 bases outside the gene matches.

In its sample, this clone was seen once. CDR3 coding DNA: TGTGCCAGCAGCGATCTGAACGGGAGGATGCACAATGAGCAGTTCTTC. This sequence encodes CASSDLNGRMHNEQFF. The chain has TRBV9 and TRBJ2-1; TRBD2 matches 7 bases. The CDR3 contains 16 residues. V dropped 3 bases and J dropped 5; count of bases not matched to a gene: 11. Germline V gene sequence: CDR1 SGDLS, CDR2 YYNGEE.

The rearrangement joins TRBV2 to TRBJ1-1; tentative D call: TRBD1 (5 bases). The germline CDR1 and CDR2 sequences are SNHLY and FYNNEI. V was trimmed by 7 bases and J by 1 base, leaving 16 bases between them. This CDR3 contains 15 residues. DNA of the CDR3: TGTGCCAGCACCCTTGGTCAGGGTCGGAACACTGAAGCTTTCTTT. It is translated as CASTLGQGRNTEAFF.

V usage is TRBV5-4 and J usage is TRBJ1-3; 8 nucleotides align to TRBD1. The V segment lost 1 base and the J segment 8 bases; nucleotides outside the gene matches: 14. This CDR3 spans 17 amino acids. Germline lookup yields CDR1 SGHNT and CDR2 YYREEE (reference sequence). This CDR3 reads CASSLKLRAGGVDTIYF. In nucleotides, the CDR3 is TGTGCCAGCAGCTTGAAATTGCGGGCAGGGGGCGTAGACACCATATATTTT.

V gene TRBV5-1 combines with J gene TRBJ2-5, with D possibly matching TRBD2 (5 bases). This CDR3 is built from 14 residues. Germline assignment: CDR1 SGHRS and CDR2 YFSETQ. V was cut by 1 base and J by 5 bases, with 12 bases left in between. The CDR3 nucleotides read TGCGCCAGCAGCTTGCTTGGACTTGGGGAGACCCAGTACTTC. Protein: CASSLLGLGETQYF.

The chain is built from TRBV6-2 or TRBV6-3 and TRBJ2-7; TRBD2 agrees at 11 bases. The ends lost 6 bases at V and 3 bases at J; junction bases unmatched: 4. CDR1 and CDR2 from the germline V gene are MNHEY and SVGEGT. The CDR3 has 14 residues. The DNA for the CDR3 is TGTGCCAGCAGCTCGGGACTAGCGGACTACGAGCAGTACTTC. It is translated as CASSSGLADYEQYF.